This TCR beta chain is from a study of T cells in Graves' hyperthyroidism and ophthalmopathy (dated by TCRdb to about 2019). Context from the whole study: Peripheral blood was sampled at the time of initial diagnosis, prior to any treatment. An independent validation cohort of around 19 hyperthyroidism patients and 17 patients who later progressed to ophthalmopathy tested prospective prediction of ophthalmopathy. To identify distinguishing TCR V-J signatures, a discovery cohort of 95 to 100 patients was used, comprising 43 with Graves' ophthalmopathy and under 60 with stable Graves' hyperthyroidism. Thyroid tissue and blood T-cell repertoires from roughly 6 Graves' hyperthyroidism patients were also compared in the study. The paper reports TCR Vbeta CDR3 sequencing of roughly 140 peripheral blood samples: 40 to 45 ophthalmopathy, some 80 hyperthyroidism and roughly 17 progressor patients. The 95 to 100 discovery patients were randomly divided into training and test sets at a 7:3 ratio. After sampling, hyperthyroidism patients received methimazole starting at 30 mg daily, and ophthalmopathy patients received high-dose intravenous methylprednisolone. Study-level results and caveats: In validation, the model predicted progression to ophthalmopathy with 55% to 71% sensitivity and roughly 72% specificity, a median of approximately 6.7 months before onset. Sample size was not statistically predetermined, and investigators were not blinded to group allocation. Ophthalmopathy was separated from stable hyperthyroidism by a 13 V-J signature model, with around 88% sensitivity and about 84% specificity obtained in cross-validation and 80%/75% obtained in testing. Most expanded thyroid clonotypes (frequency above 0.001) were also detected in blood, a finding suggesting that blood repertoires may reflect thyroid immune responses.

Taken from cysteine to phenylalanine, the CDR3 has 15 residues. The only DNA kept is the CDR3, 45 bases in frame from the first base. The germline V gene encodes CDR1 SGDLS and CDR2 YYNGEE. The germline ends are 7 bases apart after V is trimmed by 0 bases and J by 0 bases. Hyperthyroidism patients were newly diagnosed, with disease duration under 2 months, and aged 18 to 65 years. Any patient with an uncontrolled infection, another autoimmune disease, pregnancy or lactation was excluded. Diagnoses relied on clinical symptoms, serum thyroxine and TRAb, thyroid ultrasound and orbital computed tomography. Blood from progressor patients was drawn when they were first diagnosed with hyperthyroidism, before any ophthalmopathy symptoms appeared. PBMCs were isolated from 7.5 to 10 ml of fresh peripheral blood by Ficoll-Paque density gradient centrifugation. Progressor patients were initially diagnosed with Graves' hyperthyroidism and developed ophthalmopathy during follow-up. Total RNA was extracted using Trizol reagent, and RNA quality was assessed on an Agilent 2100 Bioanalyzer.

As to this clonotype: Its recognized antigen is unknown. No base qualities exist here, and no much larger clone lies one base off it.

Amplification of TCR beta CDR3 regions was carried out from RNA transcripts. The first round of RT-PCR for the TCR CDR3 was performed with the HTBI primer set and the Qiagen OneStep RT-PCR kit. Libraries were constructed in a second round of multiplex PCR, after which size selection and purification were carried out. The libraries were sequenced on an Illumina HiSeq2000 using paired-end 100 bp reads. The source study handled its data this way. SOAPnuke was used to process the raw data, throwing out any read that contained adapters or uncalled bases, had a mean Phred below 15, or lacked an exact constant-primer or identifier match. High-quality paired reads were merged with COPE v1.2.5, and unique nucleotide sequences were defined as clonotypes. MiTCR v1.1 was used to align the clonotypes against IMGT TRBV, TRBD and TRBJ reference segments. The analysis was restricted to V-J combinations with a frequency above 0.0001, which together covered over 99% of the repertoires. A TCS score was defined as the ratio of F50 (clonal expansion) to E x V (chaos), with BLOSUM62-based TCRdist applied between CDR3 peptides within each V-J. Welch's t-statistics and random forest reduced 500 to 550 V-J features to some 14, which were used in a naive Bayes classifier (R e1071). TCRdb reprocessed the public reads (quality trimming at Q25 with fastp, clone calling with MiXCR) and kept in-frame beta chains. Here each entry gathers all rows of one CDR3 protein and keeps the most common genes and DNA. TCRdb assigned the V and J calls; the authors' analysis was not used. Counted in this sample were fewer than 450,000 distinct CDR3 sequences; about 15% of them appeared once. Around a third of the sample goes to the ten largest clones.

The receptor's source is a young woman with Graves' hyperthyroidism that later progressed to Graves' ophthalmopathy. Source material: blood. The rearranged segments are TRBV9 and TRBJ2-1; no D segment can be confidently identified. The nucleotide sequence reads TGTGCCAGCAGCGTAGACCCTAGCTCCTACAATGAGCAGTTCTTC. The resulting protein is CASSVDPSSYNEQFF.